The subject of this entry is one T cell receptor (beta chain). Its recognized antigen is unknown. No much larger clonotype is one base removed from it; base qualities were not supplied. The record originates from a study of blood T cells in healthy people across ages (dated by TCRdb to between 2014 and 2016). The study in broad terms: In model experiments, roughly one uniquely barcoded TCR beta cDNA molecule per two T cells was captured by template switching. Age-related changes in TCR beta repertoire diversity were measured in the study by deep sequencing normalized with unique cDNA molecular identifiers. Four age groups were formed from the donors: young (average about 15 years), middle-aged (less than 40), aged (62) and long-lived (more than 75). To avoid experimental bias, donors of different ages were spread randomly across the sequencing lanes. The study analyzed two additional independent replicas of 1 million unique cDNA reads from the same blood draw for two donors, one aged 18 to 30 and one aged 80 or older.

Donors were around 37 systemically healthy Caucasian individuals from Russia aged roughly 6 to 95 years. Roughly 10 milliliters of peripheral blood were collected from each donor into EDTA-treated Vacutainer tubes. Ficoll-Paque density-gradient centrifugation was used to isolate PBMCs, with at least 7 million per sample. Trizol reagent was used to extract total RNA from the PBMCs, yielding at least 5.5 micrograms per sample. The percentages of naive CD45RAhigh/CD27high T cells were determined by flow cytometry on a PBMC aliquot from every donor. Broad study findings and their caveats: A strong correlation was found between observed TCR beta diversity and the percentage of naive T cells measured by flow cytometry. Observed TCR beta diversity per million T cells fell roughly linearly with age, and a significant reduction was already apparent by age approximately 40. Since profiling was done on bulk unsorted PBMCs, naive and antigen-experienced compartments could not be conclusively compared. Estimates of total diversity based on one million sequenced T cells were regarded as lower bounds and as underestimates. Because the CMV infection status of the donors was unknown, age-related changes in expanded clonotypes may potentially have been confounded. Compared with the aged group, the long-lived group had more naive CD4+ T cells, fewer expanded clones and increased TCR diversity, suggesting age selection.

The cysteine opens and the phenylalanine closes a CDR3 of 14 amino acids. Left in the record is the CDR3 DNA by itself, 42 bases read in frame from the first base. CDR1 and CDR2 (SGHTA, FQGNSA) derive from the germline V gene. Trimming at the junction amounts to 5 bases on V and 5 bases on J, and the germline ends lie 13 bases apart. The receptor library was made with 5' RACE. Data came from an Illumina HiSeq 2500. A second PCR of 7 to 11 cycles was performed with a sample-barcoded 5' primer and a J-beta primer mix. A unique molecular identifier was introduced onto each TCR beta cDNA molecule by a template-switch 5' adaptor carrying 12 random nucleotides. At least 2.5 million CDR3-containing paired-end reads were obtained from each sample. The Mint cDNA synthesis kit, primed by a TRBC-specific oligonucleotide, was used to synthesize first-strand cDNA from all RNA. All cDNA was treated with uracil-DNA glycosylase and then went through a first 18-cycle PCR with the universal primers M1SS and BC2_uni_R. Under the source paper's analysis protocol: Each sample was normalized by randomly selecting 1 million high-quality reads, each carrying a distinct molecular identifier. Instead of being binned into consensus sequences, reads with shared molecular identifiers were discarded. MiTCR, run with a Q25 quality threshold and the strictest error-elimination algorithm, handled CDR3 identification, clonotype clustering and error correction. Lower-bound total TCR beta diversity was estimated with a nonparametric unseen species model using Euler transformation. Using fastp trimming at Q25 and MiXCR clonotype assembly, TCRdb reanalyzed the public sequencing data and kept in-frame beta chains. Entries are consolidated by CDR3 protein sequence, retaining the most common genes and DNA. The V and J calls were determined by TCRdb, not by the authors. Present in this sample are 850,000 to 1,000,000 distinct CDR3 sequences, about 44% of which were seen just once. The top ten clonotypes cover 13% of the sample.

The chain is encoded by TRBV7-2 joined to TRBJ2-1; a weak D assignment points to TRBD1 (6 bases agree). The sequence came from a young man in good health. The sample consisted of blood. The DNA sequence is given as TGTGCCAGCAGCCCGGACAGCTACGACAATGAGCAGTTCTTC. The resulting protein is CASSPDSYDNEQFF.